The 31 T cell receptor beta chains in this list originate from one sample, sequenced in a study of blood T cells in healthy people across ages. Using a J-beta primer mix together with a sample-barcoded 5' primer, a second PCR was run for roughly 6 to 12 cycles. TCRdb reprocessed the 5' RACE reads with MiXCR, giving one entry per CDR3 protein. The table includes 700,000 to 950,000 distinct CDR3 sequences, around 40% detected once. Sequenced input: blood. These receptors were taken from a woman aged 60 to 75 in good health.

Worth noting for this clonotype: A much larger clone sits a single nucleotide away, making a read error possible. The genes are TRBV3-1 and TRBJ2-1, with D possibly being TRBD1 (6 bases). The CDR3 loop spans 14 amino acids. Trimming cost V 5 bases and J 8 bases, with 16 bases left between them. CDR1 is LGHDT, CDR2 YNNKEL, per germline (reference sequence). CDR3 amino acids: CASSWAQGSHEQFF. CDR3 nucleotides: TGTGCCAGCAGCTGGGCCCAGGGGTCACATGAGCAGTTCTTC.

This clonotype was picked up a small number of times. The CDR3 DNA sequence: TGCAGTGCTTCAGGGGGAAATGGCTACACCTTC. It codes for CSASGGNGYTF. This rearrangement joins TRBV20-1 to TRBJ1-2; 7 bases align to TRBD1. The CDR3 length is 11 residues. Trimming cost V 5 bases and J 6 bases; bases outside gene matches: 3. Germline V gene lookup returns CDR1 DFQATT and CDR2 SNEGSKA (reference sequence).

This clonotype was observed at least ten times. The rearrangement uses TRBV4-3 and TRBJ2-7, with D hard to call. The germline V gene has CDR1 LGHNA and CDR2 YSLEER. The germline V and J ends were trimmed by 5 bases and 2 bases, with 13 bases remaining between them. The CDR3 is made up of 14 amino acids. CDR3 loop: CASSSDNPTYEQYF. CDR3 in DNA: TGCGCCAGCAGCAGCGATAACCCGACCTACGAGCAGTACTTC.

This clonotype was seen many times. The chain uses TRBV10-1 and TRBJ2-3; no firm D call. Germline loops: CDR1 WNHNN, CDR2 SYGVQD (reference sequence). V lost 3 bases and J 6 bases, leaving 10 bases between the germline ends. The CDR3 runs to 13 residues. CDR3 nucleotide sequence: TGCGCCAGCAGTGATAACAGCAGGGATACGCAGTATTTT. This sequence encodes CASSDNSRDTQYF.

This chain uses TRBV20-1 with TRBJ1-2; D unclear. CDR3 length: 14 residues. With 3 bases removed from V and 6 bases from J, the gap between germline ends came to 17 bases. Germline V gene data show CDR1 as DFQATT and CDR2 as SNEGSKA (reference sequence). DNA of the CDR3: TGCAGTGCTAGTAGCGGGTGGACCGGGGATGGCTACACCTTC. Protein sequence: CSASSGWTGDGYTF.

This clonotype was recorded a few times. The genes are TRBV20-1 and TRBJ2-1, with a tentative D call TRBD2 (5 bases). Germline V gene sequence: CDR1 DFQATT, CDR2 SNEGSKA (reference sequence). This CDR3 comprises 12 residues. Trimming pared 5 bases from V and 5 bases from J, leaving 10 bases between. The CDR3 bases are TGCAGTGCTGTTCGGGGAAACAATGAGCAGTTCTTC. Its translation is CSAVRGNNEQFF.

This chain links TRBV20-1 with TRBJ1-5; D is unresolved. V dropped 0 bases and J dropped 3 bases, with 12 bases sitting between them. CDR1 DFQATT and CDR2 SNEGSKA come from the germline V gene (reference sequence). This CDR3 region has 15 residues. CDR3: CSARERKANNQPQHF. In DNA form, the CDR3 reads TGCAGTGCTAGAGAGAGGAAGGCTAACAATCAGCCCCAGCATTTT.

V usage is TRBV20-1 and J usage is TRBJ1-2; 10 bases align to TRBD1. Per germline, CDR1 DFQATT and CDR2 SNEGSKA (reference sequence). There are 13 residues in the CDR3. The V and J ends lost 1 base and 8 bases, in that order; junction bases with no gene match: 4. CDR3 DNA: TGCAGTGCTAGAGCGGGGACAGGGGCGGGCTACACCTTC. Amino acid sequence: CSARAGTGAGYTF.

This clonotype came up many times. The chain is built from TRBV7-2 and TRBJ1-2; D not resolved. The germline CDR1 and CDR2 sequences are SGHTA and FQGNSA. CDR3 length equals 12 residues. V lost 5 bases and J 7 bases, leaving 11 bases between the germline ends. The DNA of the CDR3 is TGTGCCAGCAGCCCCGACATTGGTGGCTACACCTTC. Translated: CASSPDIGGYTF. The full variable domain, with the rest looked up from reference TRBV7-2 and TRBJ1-2, is GAGVSQSPSNKVTEKGKDVELRCDPISGHTALYWYRQSLGQGLEFLIYFQGNSAPDKSGLPSDRFSAERTGGSVSTLTIQRTQQEDSAVYLCASSPDIGGYTFGSGTRLTVV.

This clonotype was seen only a few times. The chain joins TRBV6-2 or TRBV6-3 to TRBJ2-1; D might be TRBD2 (6 bases). V lost 7 bases, J lost 6 bases, and 16 bases lay in between. CDR3 size: 14 residues. The V gene's germline CDR1 is MNHEY and CDR2 SVGEGT. DNA for the CDR3: TGTGCCAGCACCCTCGGGGGAGCCCTCAATGAGCAGTTCTTC. Amino acids: CASTLGGALNEQFF.

This clonotype was detected a few times. The rearrangement uses TRBV12-3 or TRBV12-4 and TRBJ2-7, with TRBD1 matching 10 bases. The ends lost 6 bases at V and 2 bases at J; junction bases unmatched: 10. The CDR3 is 16 residues long. The CDR3: CASSPAPGQGTYEQYF. CDR3 nucleotide sequence: TGTGCCAGCAGCCCCGCTCCGGGACAGGGGACCTACGAGCAGTACTTC.

With regard to this clonotype: The junction does not match germline at one end; this may be a read error. The chain employs TRBV7-2 and TRBJ2-5; 9 bases fit TRBD2. This CDR3 spans 14 amino acids. From germline, CDR1 is SGHTA and CDR2 FQGNSA. CDR3 bases: TGTGCCAGCAGTCAACTAGCGGGCCAAGAGGCCCAGTACTTC. It is translated as CASSQLAGQEAQYF. The whole variable domain, filled in from reference TRBV7-2 and TRBJ2-5, reads GAGVSQSPSNKVTEKGKDVELRCDPISGHTALYWYRQSLGQGLEFLIYFQGNSAPDKSGLPSDRFSAERTGGSVSTLTIQRTQQEDSAVYLCASSQLAGQEAQYFGPGTRLLVL.

This clonotype was recorded many times. V and J are TRBV7-2 and TRBJ1-2; 8 bases fit TRBD1. This CDR3 region has 13 residues. V shed 5 bases, J shed 4 bases, and the junction held 3 bases outside the gene matches. Germline CDR1 SGHTA, CDR2 FQGNSA. The DNA of the CDR3 is TGTGCCAGCAGCCGGACAGGGACCTATGGCTACACCTTC. Amino acid sequence: CASSRTGTYGYTF.

The table lists this clonotype with a few counts. The chain recombines TRBV5-1 with TRBJ2-3; 9 bases fit TRBD1. V lost 4 bases and J lost 6; bases outside the gene matches: 12. CDR1 and CDR2 (germline): SGHRS, YFSETQ. CDR3 length equals 16 residues. In DNA, the CDR3 is TGCGCCAGCAGCAGGGGGACAGGGTCTGATTCGGATACGCAGTATTTT. It specifies CASSRGTGSDSDTQYF.

The V gene is TRBV7-9, the J gene TRBJ2-3, with TRBD2 identical over 7 bases. This CDR3 spans 16 amino acids. Germline V gene data show CDR1 as SEHNR and CDR2 as FQNEAQ (reference sequence). The ends lost 1 base at V and 2 bases at J; junction bases unmatched: 6. The CDR3 loop reads CASSLGLADYTDTQYF. The CDR3 nucleotides are TGTGCCAGCAGCTTAGGGCTAGCGGATTACACAGATACGCAGTATTTT.

This clonotype showed up many times. The chain carries TRBV24-1 and TRBJ2-7; no firm D call. The CDR3 is 14 amino acids. Trimming took 4 bases from V and 2 from J, leaving 11 bases between them. Germline V gene data show CDR1 as KGHDR and CDR2 as SFDVKD. The CDR3 sequence is CATSERDGPYEQYF. As DNA, the CDR3 is TGTGCCACCAGTGAACGCGACGGCCCCTACGAGCAGTACTTC.

With regard to this clonotype: At one end the junction does not follow the germline gene, possibly because of a read error. V is TRBV4-1 and J is TRBJ2-5, with 7 bases aligning to TRBD2. The CDR3 is 15 amino acids. Germline CDR1 and CDR2: MGHRA and YSYEKL. CDR3 sequence: CASGQDGRGQETQYF. For the CDR3, the DNA is TGCGCCAGCGGCCAAGATGGGAGGGGACAAGAGACCCAGTACTTC.

This clonotype was counted only a few times. The V call is TRBV9, the J call TRBJ1-1; D gene uncertain. The germline V gene encodes CDR1 SGDLS and CDR2 YYNGEE. The CDR3 consists of 13 residues. Trimming took off 0 bases at V and 8 bases at J, with 11 bases between the two ends. The CDR3 DNA reads TGTGCCAGCAGCGTAGGTTTGGAGAAAGAAGCTTTCTTT. Encoded protein: CASSVGLEKEAFF. The full variable domain, its missing parts supplied by reference TRBV9 and TRBJ1-1, is DSGVTQTPKHLITATGQRVTLRCSPRSGDLSVYWYQQSLDQGLQFLIQYYNGEERAKGNILERFSAQQFPDLHSELNLSSLELGDSALYFCASSVGLEKEAFFGQGTRLTVV.

The chain recombines TRBV2 with TRBJ1-2; no clear D gene. CDR1 and CDR2 (germline): SNHLY, FYNNEI. Trimming cost V 4 bases and J 0 bases, with 12 bases left between them. The CDR3 covers 15 residues. The CDR3 sequence is CASSVGRPSNYGYTF. Here the CDR3 DNA reads TGTGCCAGCAGTGTGGGTCGCCCCTCTAACTATGGCTACACCTTC.

The gene calls are TRBV5-4 and TRBJ1-4, with 7 bases lining up with TRBD1. CDR1 and CDR2 (germline): SGHNT, YYREEE (reference sequence). V shed 4 bases and J 10 bases; nucleotides not matched to a gene: 13. The CDR3 spans 15 residues. The CDR3 is CASSLSGTVTGKLFF. In DNA form, the CDR3 reads TGTGCCAGCAGCCTATCCGGGACAGTGACTGGAAAACTGTTTTTT.

This clonotype showed up just a few times. This chain joins TRBV7-6 and TRBJ2-7, with D perhaps assigned TRBD1 or TRBD2 (6 bases each). V lost 1 base and J lost 2, with 12 bases in between. This CDR3 has 15 residues. Per the germline V gene, CDR1 is SGHVS and CDR2 is FNYEAQ. CDR3 sequence: CASSLGRDKTYEQYF. CDR3 sequence (DNA): TGTGCCAGCAGCTTAGGGCGGGACAAAACCTACGAGCAGTACTTC.

The CDR3: CASSLDPGGNQPQHF. The CDR3 DNA reads as TGCGCCAGCAGCTTGGATCCAGGCGGCAATCAGCCCCAGCATTTT. The chain employs TRBV5-1 and TRBJ1-5, with no clear D. Germline CDR1 and CDR2: SGHRS and YFSETQ. The germline V and J ends were trimmed by 0 bases and 2 bases, with 9 bases remaining between them. The CDR3 consists of 15 residues.

As for this clonotype: One end of the junction does not line up with germline, which may come from a read error. V gene TRBV5-1 combines with J gene TRBJ2-1, with unresolved D. CDR3 length: 13 amino acids. Germline CDR1 SGHRS, CDR2 YFSETQ. The CDR3 here is CDSCVSKFDEQFF. CDR3 nucleotide sequence: TGCGACAGCTGTGTCTCTAAGTTCGATGAGCAGTTCTTC. The full variable domain, with the rest looked up from reference TRBV5-1 and TRBJ2-1, is KAGVTQTPRYLIKTRGQQVTLSCSPISGHRSVSWYQQTPGQGLQFLFEYFSETQRNKGNFPGRFSGRQFSNSRSEMNVSTLELGDSALYLCDSCVSKFDEQFFGPGTRLTVL.

The chain's CDR3 is CASSPLLGQGEETQYF. CDR3 DNA: TGTGCCAGCAGCCCGCTGTTGGGACAGGGGGAAGAGACCCAGTACTTC. V gene TRBV11-1 combines with J gene TRBJ2-5; 11 positions match TRBD1. V shed 5 bases and J 3 bases; nucleotides not matched to a gene: 8. CDR1 and CDR2 (germline): SGHAT, FQDESV (reference sequence). This CDR3 is 16 amino acids long.

The CDR3 DNA follows: TGTGCCAGCAGTCCAGGCGGACTACCGGTCTCTGGGGCCAACGTCCTGACTTTC. Protein product: CASSPGGLPVSGANVLTF. This sequence joins TRBV3-1 and TRBJ2-6; a possible D gene is TRBD2 (6 bases). Germline V gives CDR1 LGHDT, CDR2 YNNKEL (reference sequence). V was shortened by 6 bases and J by 0 bases, with 18 bases between the two germline ends. This CDR3 comprises 18 residues.

This clonotype was counted ten times or more. An end of the junction does not agree with germline; a read error may underlie this. The chain is built from TRBV5-1 and TRBJ1-2; D remains ambiguous. This CDR3 comprises 13 residues. Germline V gene data show CDR1 as SGHRS and CDR2 as YFSETQ. The CDR3 DNA sequence: TGCGCCAGCAGCCGGACGGGTAACCATGGCTACACCTTC. Encoded protein: CASSRTGNHGYTF.

V and J are TRBV2 and TRBJ2-5, with TRBD2 identical over 9 bases. The CDR3 length is 17 residues. CDR1 is SNHLY, CDR2 FYNNEI, per germline. V gave up 6 bases and J gave up 11 bases; unmatched junction bases: 22. DNA for the CDR3: TGTGCCAGCAGCAACCAAGCGGCGGGGGGGCCCCTCAATGAGCAGTACTTC. This translates into CASSNQAAGGPLNEQYF.

V usage is TRBV7-9 and J usage is TRBJ2-1; possibly TRBD2 for D (5 bases). The CDR3 sequence is 14 residues long. Trimming took off 3 bases at V and 7 bases at J, with 13 bases between the two ends. Per germline, CDR1 SEHNR and CDR2 FQNEAQ (reference sequence). The CDR3 is CASSFRDLGNEQFF. CDR3 sequence (DNA): TGTGCCAGCAGCTTCCGGGATCTCGGGAATGAGCAGTTCTTC.

The V gene is TRBV6-5, the J gene TRBJ2-2; the match to TRBD2 covers 12 bases. Trimming removed 4 bases from V and 0 bases from J; junction bases left unmatched: 6. From germline, CDR1 is MNHEY and CDR2 SVGAGI. The CDR3 loop spans 18 amino acids. This CDR3 reads CASSLIGLAGPNTGELFF. CDR3 coding DNA: TGTGCCAGCAGTTTGATCGGACTAGCGGGGCCGAACACCGGGGAGCTGTTTTTT.

The CDR3 nucleotides are TGCAGTGCTAGTACCGGGGGTGCCAACGTCCTGACTTTC. Its protein product is CSASTGGANVLTF. The V gene is TRBV20-1, the J gene TRBJ2-6, with D possibly being TRBD2 (6 bases). The CDR3 sequence is 13 residues long. V lost 3 bases, J lost 7 bases, and 10 bases lay in between. The V gene's germline CDR1 is DFQATT and CDR2 SNEGSKA (reference sequence).

The J gene is TRBJ2-3, the V gene TRBV7-2; 8 bases align to TRBD2. Germline CDR1 is SGHTA and CDR2 is FQGNSA. With V trimmed by 5 bases and J by 2 bases, 15 bases remained unmatched. The CDR3 consists of 18 residues. CDR3 sequence reads: CASSPVPGLGPNTDTQYF. CDR3 nucleotides: TGTGCCAGCAGCCCCGTCCCGGGACTAGGTCCGAACACAGATACGCAGTATTTT.